A single sample is the source of the 29 T cell receptor beta chains below, sequenced in a study of CD8 T cells in acute hepatitis C reinfection. Findings of the study overall: Preferential TRBV04 and TRBV06 usage appeared in all groups and was not explained by the naive pool.

TCRdb keeps only in-frame clones here, not all; method: immunoSEQ multiplex PCR. The sample records hundreds of clones, 40% to 55% being singletons. Sample time point: acute HCV infection, within 168 days of estimated infection date. Hepatitis C virus-specific T cells were sequenced directly ex vivo without in vitro expansion. The source material was HCV NS3-1073 tetramer-sorted CD8+ T cells from PBMCs, sampled during acute infection. These receptors were obtained from a man over 45 with chronic hepatitis C.

Concerning this clone: With a far larger clone one base away, a read error is the likely cause. The gene calls are TRBV4-2 and TRBJ1-4; D gene ambiguous. The CDR3 contains 15 residues. Germline V gives CDR1 LGHNA, CDR2 YNFKEQ. The CDR3, as DNA: TGTACCAGCAGCCAACCGGGGAATACTAATGAAAAACTGTTTTTT. Residues: CTSSQPGNTNEKLFF.

This chain connects TRBV11-2 to TRBJ2-7; 14 bases match TRBD2. Germline V lookup: CDR1 SGHAT, CDR2 FQNNGV. V trimming: 5 bases; J trimming: 2 bases; junction bases outside the gene matches: 5. This CDR3 is built from 16 residues. The CDR3 here is CASSPGLAGEAYEQYF. In nucleotides, the CDR3 is TGTGCCAGCAGCCCGGGACTAGCGGGAGAAGCCTACGAGCAGTACTTC.

This clone was recorded a few times. The rearrangement uses TRBV10-2 and TRBJ2-3; 8 bases align to TRBD2. Germline CDR1 and CDR2: WSHSY and SAAADI. V dropped 7 bases and J dropped 3; count of bases not matched to a gene: 15. This CDR3 is 17 amino acids long. The CDR3 DNA is TGCGCCAGCAACCTCCAATGGGTAGCGGGAATTACAGATACGCAGTATTTT. Its translation is CASNLQWVAGITDTQYF.

This clone came up a few times. The chain combines TRBV4-2 with TRBJ2-1, with TRBD2 matching over 12 bases. The CDR3 has 17 amino acids. The V segment lost 0 bases and the J segment 9 bases; nucleotides outside the gene matches: 9. CDR1 is LGHNA and CDR2 is YNFKEQ in the germline V gene. The CDR3 sequence: CASSQDPLAGGGGEQFF. In nucleotides, the CDR3 is TGTGCCAGCAGCCAAGATCCCCTAGCGGGAGGGGGGGGTGAGCAGTTCTTC.

This clone appeared a few times. The rearrangement joins TRBV5-4 to TRBJ1-1; D unclear. Trimming took 5 bases from V and 6 from J, leaving 14 bases between them. The germline CDR1 and CDR2 sequences are SGHNT and YYREEE (reference sequence). The CDR3 contains 13 residues. The CDR3 bases are TGTGCCAGCAGGGCTGCGAGGGATTCTGAAGCTTTCTTT. Translating it yields CASRAARDSEAFF.

Concerning this clone itself: Germline and junction disagree at one end, which may indicate a read error. This rearrangement joins TRBV11-1 to TRBJ2-3; TRBD2 agrees at 10 bases. Germline V gives CDR1 SGHAT, CDR2 FQDESV (reference sequence). The CDR3 length is 17 residues. The CDR3 nucleotides are TGTGCCAGCAGCCTAGCGGGAGTAGATCCTAGCACAGATACGCAGTATTTT. Its protein product is CASSLAGVDPSTDTQYF. Using reference TRBV11-1 and TRBJ2-3 for the parts outside the CDR3, the full variable domain is EAEVAQSPRYKITEKSQAVAFWCDPISGHATLYWYRQILGQGPELLVQFQDESVVDDSQLPKDRFSAERLKGVDSTLKIQPAELGDSAMYLCASSLAGVDPSTDTQYFGPGTRLTVL.

The V gene is TRBV11-2, the J gene TRBJ2-7, with no clear D. The V and J ends lost 5 bases and 3 bases respectively, with 17 bases between them. Germline assignment: CDR1 SGHAT and CDR2 FQNNGV. This CDR3 has 15 residues. The CDR3 bases are TGTGCCAGCAGCACGGTGACCGCTACCTTCTACGAGCAGTACTTC. It is translated as CASSTVTATFYEQYF.

The chain employs TRBV11-2 and TRBJ1-1; 9 bases fit TRBD1. V dropped 1 base and J dropped 2; count of bases not matched to a gene: 8. Germline CDR1 is SGHAT and CDR2 is FQNNGV. CDR3 size: 17 residues. The CDR3 sequence is CASSLVPGQGVNTEAFF. The DNA of the CDR3 is TGTGCCAGCAGCTTAGTGCCGGGACAGGGAGTTAACACTGAAGCTTTCTTT.

The CDR3 DNA reads as TGTGCCAGCAGTCCCAGTTATGGCACAGATACGCAGTATTTT. Its protein is CASSPSYGTDTQYF. The J gene is TRBJ2-3, the V gene TRBV6-5; unclear D gene. This CDR3 has 14 residues. The V gene lost 5 bases and the J gene lost 1 base, with 10 bases spanning the gap. Germline V gene data show CDR1 as MNHEY and CDR2 as SVGAGI.

This chain uses TRBV28 with TRBJ2-2, with D perhaps TRBD2 (5 bases). Germline lookup yields CDR1 MDHEN and CDR2 SYDVKM. The CDR3 runs 16 residues. The V gene lost 5 bases and the J gene lost 0 bases, with 13 bases spanning the gap. CDR3 DNA: TGTGCCAGCAGTCGCGTCACGGGGACGAACACCGGGGAGCTGTTTTTT. It codes for CASSRVTGTNTGELFF.

This clone is categorized as large (0.1 to 1%). The V gene is TRBV19, the J gene TRBJ2-5; D is undetermined. V lost 3 bases and J lost 5, with 16 bases in between. CDR1 and CDR2 (germline): LNHDA, SQIVND (reference sequence). This CDR3 has 15 amino acids. The CDR3 reads CASSIPSLGWETQYF. The CDR3 nucleotides are TGTGCCAGTAGTATTCCAAGCCTCGGTTGGGAGACCCAGTACTTC.

The chain has TRBV6-1 and TRBJ2-1; 10 nucleotides align to TRBD2. Trimming took 6 bases from V and 3 from J; bases not matched to a gene: 5. CDR3 length: 15 residues. CDR1 is MNHNS and CDR2 is SASEGT in the germline V gene. CDR3 sequence: CASRILAGDYNEQFF. The CDR3 DNA sequence: TGTGCCAGCAGGATTCTAGCGGGAGACTACAATGAGCAGTTCTTC.

The genes are TRBV6-5 and TRBJ1-1; TRBD1 matches 7 bases. CDR1 MNHEY and CDR2 SVGAGI come from the germline V gene. The length of the CDR3 is 15 residues. Germline trimming cut 2 bases from V and 1 base from J; bases unmatched to any gene: 4. The CDR3 here is CASSYAGTANTEAFF. The CDR3 region has the DNA TGTGCCAGCAGTTACGCAGGGACAGCGAACACTGAAGCTTTCTTT.

The chain recombines TRBV5-1 with TRBJ1-1; the match to TRBD1 covers 7 bases. The CDR3 runs 14 residues. V lost 0 bases, J lost 4 bases, and 3 bases stayed unmatched. Germline CDR1 and CDR2: SGHRS and YFSETQ. The CDR3 DNA is TGCGCCAGCAGCTTGGCTTCAGGGGGCACTGAAGCTTTCTTT. Encoded protein: CASSLASGGTEAFF. The whole variable domain, remainder taken from reference TRBV5-1 and TRBJ1-1, is KAGVTQTPRYLIKTRGQQVTLSCSPISGHRSVSWYQQTPGQGLQFLFEYFSETQRNKGNFPGRFSGRQFSNSRSEMNVSTLELGDSALYLCASSLASGGTEAFFGQGTRLTVV.

The rearrangement links TRBV4-1 to TRBJ2-5, with D uncertain. The CDR3 is 14 amino acids. Trimming left V 0 bases short and J 2 bases short, with 7 bases between. The V gene's germline CDR1 is MGHRA and CDR2 YSYEKL. The CDR3 DNA reads as TGCGCCAGCAGCCAAGAGGCAGCACAAGAGACCCAGTACTTC. The encoded protein is CASSQEAAQETQYF.

This clone showed up just a few times. This chain links TRBV19 with TRBJ2-1; 12 nucleotides match TRBD2. Germline V CDR1 and CDR2: LNHDA, SQIVND (reference sequence). This CDR3 comprises 20 residues. The V and J ends lost 0 bases and 4 bases, in that order; junction bases with no gene match: 13. CDR3 loop: CASSIEVGDSTSGRYNEQFF. The CDR3 nucleotides read TGTGCCAGTAGTATAGAGGTTGGTGACTCGACTAGCGGGAGATACAATGAGCAGTTCTTC.

The chain recombines TRBV11-2 with TRBJ1-1; no clear D gene. Germline assignment: CDR1 SGHAT and CDR2 FQNNGV. CDR3 size: 13 residues. V lost 6 bases, J lost 6 bases, and 14 bases lay in between. CDR3 loop: CASRAARDSEAFF. The CDR3 DNA reads as TGTGCCAGCAGGGCTGCGAGGGATTCTGAAGCTTTCTTT.

By frequency in the sample, this clone is medium-sized. The gene calls are TRBV7-9 and TRBJ1-1, with D tentatively TRBD1 (5 bases). Looked up from germline, CDR1 is SEHNR and CDR2 is FQNEAQ (reference sequence). This CDR3 region has 17 residues. The germline V and J ends were trimmed by 2 bases and 1 base, with 17 bases remaining between them. CDR3 protein: CASSLLPGQRQNTEAFF. The DNA for the CDR3 is TGTGCCAGCAGCTTATTACCAGGGCAACGCCAGAACACTGAAGCTTTCTTT.

The V and J genes are TRBV4-1 and TRBJ1-5; D unclear. Trimming took 0 bases from V and 5 from J, leaving 8 bases between them. The CDR3 loop spans 14 amino acids. CDR1 and CDR2 from the germline V gene are MGHRA and YSYEKL. Here the CDR3 reads CASSQEGVHQPQHF. The CDR3 region has the DNA TGCGCCAGCAGCCAAGAGGGAGTGCATCAGCCCCAGCATTTT.

The rearrangement links TRBV6-5 to TRBJ2-7; D might be TRBD1 (5 bases). The CDR3 runs to 14 residues. V lost 2 bases, J lost 1 base, and 9 bases lay in between. The germline gives CDR1 MNHEY, CDR2 SVGAGI. The DNA for the CDR3 is TGTGCCAGCAGTTACAGTCAGGGTTCCTACGAGCAGTACGTC. Translating it yields CASSYSQGSYEQYV.

The CDR3 nucleotides read TGTGCCAGCAGAGACCGACACGGCAATCAGCCCCAGCATTTT. As protein: CASRDRHGNQPQHF. V and J are TRBV27 and TRBJ1-5; D is uncertain. This CDR3 is 14 amino acids long. The ends were cut back, 6 bases at V and 2 bases at J, with 11 bases in the middle. The germline V gene has CDR1 MNHEY and CDR2 SMNVEV (reference sequence).

V usage is TRBV4-3 and J usage is TRBJ2-3; 10 bases are shared with TRBD2. CDR1 LGHNA and CDR2 YSLEER come from the germline V gene. This CDR3 is built from 18 residues. Trimming at V came to 0 bases and at J to 6 bases, leaving 12 bases not matched to a gene. The CDR3 nucleotides are TGCGCCAGCAGCCAAGAGCCAACCTTAGCGGGAGGAGGGGATACGCAGTATTTT. This codes for CASSQEPTLAGGGDTQYF.

In DNA form, the CDR3 reads TGCGCCAGCAGCTTTCTAGCGGAGCCATCCTACAATGAGCAGTTCTTC. Amino acids: CASSFLAEPSYNEQFF. The rearrangement links TRBV5-1 to TRBJ2-1; 7 nucleotides line up with TRBD2. J lost 1 base, V lost 2 bases, and 6 bases had no gene match. Germline lookup yields CDR1 SGHRS and CDR2 YFSETQ. The CDR3 spans 16 residues.

The V call is TRBV29-1, the J call TRBJ1-2; tentatively, D is TRBD1 (6 bases). The CDR3 sequence is 12 residues long. V lost 3 bases, J lost 4 bases, and 9 bases lay in between. Germline CDR1 SQVTM, CDR2 ANQGSEA. The CDR3 protein is CSVEDSAYGYTF. CDR3 nucleotides: TGCAGCGTTGAGGACAGCGCCTATGGCTACACCTTC.

The chain combines TRBV13 with TRBJ2-3; 11 positions agree with TRBD2. The germline CDR1 and CDR2 sequences are PRHDT and FYEKMQ (reference sequence). Trimming removed 3 bases from V and 0 bases from J; junction bases left unmatched: 8. The CDR3 extends over 18 amino acids. CDR3 nucleotides: TGTGCCAGCAGCTTTACTCTAGGACTAGCGGGCAGCACAGATACGCAGTATTTT. It codes for CASSFTLGLAGSTDTQYF.

The V call is TRBV5-6, the J call TRBJ2-5, with 7 bases that match TRBD1. V lost 3 bases to trimming and J lost 1 base; unmatched junction nucleotides: 6. CDR3 length equals 15 residues. Germline V gene data show CDR1 as SGHDT and CDR2 as YYEEEE. The CDR3 nucleotides are TGTGCCAGCAGCTCGAATCGGGACAGCCAAGAGACCCAGTACTTC. This codes for CASSSNRDSQETQYF. The whole variable domain, remainder taken from reference TRBV5-6 and TRBJ2-5, is DAGVTQSPTHLIKTRGQQVTLRCSPKSGHDTVSWYQQALGQGPQFIFQYYEEEERQRGNFPDRFSGHQFPNYSSELNVNALLLGDSALYLCASSSNRDSQETQYFGPGTRLLVL.

This clone is labeled large. The chain combines TRBV7-7 with TRBJ2-2; TRBD1 aligns across 8 bases. Trimming cost V 6 bases and J 3 bases; bases outside gene matches: 6. CDR1 and CDR2 (germline): SSHAT, FNYEAQ (reference sequence). This CDR3 is 15 amino acids long. CDR3 DNA: TGTGCCAGCAGTGAGACAGGGGTAGACACCGGGGAGCTGTTTTTT. Protein sequence: CASSETGVDTGELFF.

The chain has TRBV6-1 and TRBJ1-5; D gene ambiguous. Per the germline V gene, CDR1 is MNHNS and CDR2 is SASEGT. This CDR3 has 15 amino acids. With 1 base removed from V and 9 bases from J, the gap between germline ends came to 16 bases. The CDR3 sequence: CASSEEVGRWGPQHF. CDR3 sequence (DNA): TGTGCCAGCAGTGAAGAAGTGGGGAGATGGGGGCCCCAGCATTTT.

In its sample, this clone is large. The chain combines TRBV7-2 with TRBJ2-1; tentative D call: TRBD2 (6 bases). The CDR3 spans 15 residues. V was trimmed by 0 bases and J by 2 bases, leaving 8 bases between them. CDR1 is SGHTA and CDR2 is FQGNSA in the germline V gene. DNA for the CDR3: TGTGCCAGCAGCTTAGCGCCGGGAGCCTACAATGAGCAGTTCTTC. Encoded protein: CASSLAPGAYNEQFF.